Below are 26 T cell receptor beta chains sequenced from a single sample in a study of identical twins. TCRdb itself ran the 5' RACE reads through MiXCR, one entry per CDR3 protein. The sample holds around 1.7 million distinct CDR3 sequences, around 29% seen once. The sample consisted of cord blood. The receptors stem from a newborn girl in good health.

This chain joins TRBV5-1 and TRBJ2-3; tentative D call: TRBD2 (5 bases). Deletions cut 7 bases from V and 4 bases from J, with 19 bases between. The CDR3 is made up of 15 amino acids. Germline lookup yields CDR1 SGHRS and CDR2 YFSETQ. The CDR3 DNA reads as TGCGCCAGCTCGGTGGTGGGAGTTCCTCCAGATACGCAGTATTTT. Its protein product is CASSVVGVPPDTQYF.

For this clonotype: A clone one base away is much larger, so this may be a read error. The chain is built from TRBV10-2 and TRBJ2-4; 8 positions match TRBD1. Gene TRBJ2-7 matches the end of the DNA better, so the J call may be wrong. The length of the CDR3 is 14 residues. From germline, CDR1 is WSHSY and CDR2 SAAADI. The CDR3 region has the DNA TGCGCCGGCAGGGCCGGGACAGGTCTTTACGAGCAGTACTTC. This translates into CAGRAGTGLYEQYF.

The CDR3 is CASSQVISSSYNEQFF. As DNA, the CDR3 is TGTGCCAGCAGCCAAGTTATTTCTAGCTCCTACAATGAGCAGTTCTTC. The chain uses TRBV3-1 and TRBJ2-1, with no clear D. Trimming removed 1 base at V and 0 bases at J, with 10 bases between. CDR3 size: 16 residues. Germline CDR1 LGHDT, CDR2 YNNKEL (reference sequence).

This clonotype was counted ten times or more. The chain carries TRBV25-1 and TRBJ1-2; a weak D match, TRBD1 (6 bases). This CDR3 has 14 amino acids. Trimming left V 0 bases short and J 2 bases short, with 7 bases between. Germline V CDR1 and CDR2: MGHDK, SYGVNS. This chain's CDR3 is CASSEYGTNYGYTF. DNA for the CDR3: TGTGCCAGCAGTGAATATGGGACAAACTATGGCTACACCTTC.

V is TRBV7-9 and J is TRBJ2-7; 7 bases agree with TRBD1. V shed 1 base and J 3 bases; nucleotides not matched to a gene: 3. Germline V gene lookup returns CDR1 SEHNR and CDR2 FQNEAQ (reference sequence). The CDR3 loop spans 14 amino acids. The CDR3 region is CASSLVDRVYEQYF. The CDR3 DNA follows: TGTGCCAGCAGCTTAGTTGACAGGGTCTACGAGCAGTACTTC.

The chain joins TRBV4-1 to TRBJ2-1, with 9 bases lining up with TRBD2. This CDR3 has 13 residues. V was clipped by 6 bases and J by 7 bases; unmatched bases: 4. The V gene's germline CDR1 is MGHRA and CDR2 YSYEKL. The CDR3, as DNA: TGCGCCAGCAGACTAGCGGGCCGAAATGAGCAGTTCTTC. It yields the protein CASRLAGRNEQFF.

This chain joins TRBV5-1 and TRBJ2-1; D is tentatively TRBD1 or TRBD2 (5 bases each). Germline CDR1 SGHRS, CDR2 YFSETQ. This CDR3 comprises 11 residues. V lost 4 bases and J lost 14, with 13 bases in between. This CDR3 reads CASSRGRGEFF. The CDR3 DNA reads as TGCGCCAGCAGCCGGGGACGGGGTGAGTTCTTC.

The V and J genes are TRBV12-3 or TRBV12-4 and TRBJ2-1, with unresolved D. Trimming removed 6 bases from V and 6 bases from J, with 15 bases in between. The CDR3 has 14 residues. The CDR3 sequence is CASSRLILTNEQFF. The CDR3 coding sequence is TGTGCCAGCAGCCGACTGATCCTGACCAATGAGCAGTTCTTC.

The chain has TRBV6-6 and TRBJ2-1; TRBD2 agrees at 9 bases. V trimming: 6 bases; J trimming: 0 bases; junction bases outside the gene matches: 9. The CDR3 covers 17 residues. Germline-derived CDR1 and CDR2 are MNHNY and SVGAGI (reference sequence). The CDR3 spells CASRRILAGYSYNEQFF. CDR3 nucleotides: TGTGCCAGCAGGCGGATCCTAGCGGGGTACTCCTACAATGAGCAGTTCTTC.

The chain employs TRBV6-1 and TRBJ2-7; tentative D call: TRBD2 (5 bases). This CDR3 is 13 amino acids long. Trimming left V 7 bases short and J 3 bases short, with 13 bases between. Germline CDR1 is MNHNS and CDR2 is SASEGT. CDR3 region: CASNRGINYEQYF. CDR3 sequence (DNA): TGTGCCAGCAATCGGGGAATAAACTACGAGCAGTACTTC.

About this clonotype: The junction departs from germline at one end; a sequencing error may be responsible. V is TRBV28 and J is TRBJ2-7; D tentatively fits TRBD1 or TRBD2 (5 bases each). CDR3 size: 17 residues. Germline V gene data show CDR1 as MDHEN and CDR2 as SYDVKM. The CDR3 bases are TGTGCCAGCAGTATATGGGGGACCAGAGAAGCTAACTGCGAGCAGTACTTC. Protein product: CASSIWGTREANCEQYF.

This clonotype has a handful of counts. The chain carries TRBV11-2 and TRBJ1-1, with TRBD1 matching 8 bases. V dropped 6 bases and J dropped 1; count of bases not matched to a gene: 7. The CDR3 covers 15 residues. Looked up from germline, CDR1 is SGHAT and CDR2 is FQNNGV. The DNA for the CDR3 is TGTGCCAGCAGTCCTTCCACAGGGGGGAACACTGAAGCTTTCTTT. Residues: CASSPSTGGNTEAFF.

The chain joins TRBV5-6 to TRBJ2-3, with D unclear. V was trimmed by 2 bases and J by 2 bases, leaving 9 bases between them. CDR1 is SGHDT, CDR2 YYEEEE, per germline. The CDR3 consists of 14 residues. This CDR3 reads CASSFSALTDTQYF. The CDR3 nucleotides are TGTGCCAGCAGCTTTTCCGCTCTCACAGATACGCAGTATTTT. Complete variable domain (other parts from reference TRBV5-6 and TRBJ2-3): DAGVTQSPTHLIKTRGQQVTLRCSPKSGHDTVSWYQQALGQGPQFIFQYYEEEERQRGNFPDRFSGHQFPNYSSELNVNALLLGDSALYLCASSFSALTDTQYFGPGTRLTVL.

A few counts support this clonotype. The rearrangement joins TRBV6-4 to TRBJ1-5; D might be TRBD1 (5 bases). Germline CDR1 is MRHNA and CDR2 is SNTAGT. This CDR3 has 16 residues. V shed 0 bases and J shed 1 base, with 10 bases lying between them. The CDR3 spells CASSDSKAGSNQPQHF. The CDR3 DNA reads as TGTGCCAGCAGTGACTCGAAAGCAGGGAGCAATCAGCCCCAGCATTTT.

This clonotype was found a few times. This sequence joins TRBV6-6 and TRBJ2-3; D might be TRBD1 (5 bases). Deletions cut 0 bases from V and 4 bases from J, with 11 bases between. The CDR3 has 15 residues. The germline V gene encodes CDR1 MNHNY and CDR2 SVGAGI (reference sequence). The CDR3 bases are TGTGCCAGCAGTTACTCGGGAAGGGGCCCAGATACGCAGTATTTT. Protein: CASSYSGRGPDTQYF.

In the case of this clonotype: The junction shows a germline mismatch at one end, possibly a read error. The chain uses TRBV14 and TRBJ1-2; D is possibly TRBD1 (6 bases). This CDR3 is built from 15 residues. Looked up from germline, CDR1 is SGHDN and CDR2 is FVKESK. This chain's CDR3 is CASSDRRLKSEGCTF. CDR3 nucleotides: TGTGCCAGCAGTGACAGGAGACTCAAATCGGAGGGCTGCACCTTC.

The rearrangement links TRBV20-1 to TRBJ2-1; TRBD2 matches 12 bases. With the DNA end fitting TRBJ2-7 better, the J assignment may be wrong. Germline V gives CDR1 DFQATT, CDR2 SNEGSKA (reference sequence). The CDR3 covers 16 residues. In DNA form, the CDR3 reads TGCAGTGCTTGCACTAGCGGGGGGCGTCTACTCAATGAGCAGTACTTC. Protein sequence: CSACTSGGRLLNEQYF.

This clonotype was seen a few times. This chain connects TRBV28 to TRBJ1-5; the D gene is possibly TRBD1 (6 bases). V lost 6 bases to trimming and J lost 4 bases, with 16 bases between them. Germline CDR1 is MDHEN and CDR2 is SYDVKM. This CDR3 is built from 15 residues. For the CDR3, the DNA is TGTGCCAGCAGCCAATCAGGGGTTCGGAATCAGCCCCAGCATTTT. This translates into CASSQSGVRNQPQHF.

In DNA form, the CDR3 reads TGCGCCAGGCCGGGGGGCCATAGCAATCAGCCCCAGCATTTT. Protein: CARPGGHSNQPQHF. V usage is TRBV5-1 and J usage is TRBJ1-5, with D possibly being TRBD1 (6 bases). The V gene's germline CDR1 is SGHRS and CDR2 YFSETQ. The CDR3 length is 14 residues. V was clipped by 8 bases and J by 0 bases, with 12 bases between them.

This clonotype was counted a few times. The CDR3 DNA follows: TGCAGTGCCCCCCGCCAGGGGGCAGTTGAGCAGTTCTTC. The encoded protein is CSAPRQGAVEQFF. The chain is built from TRBV20-1 and TRBJ2-1; 8 bases are a match to TRBD1. This CDR3 has 13 residues. Germline trimming cut 6 bases from V and 9 bases from J; bases unmatched to any gene: 10. Per the germline V gene, CDR1 is DFQATT and CDR2 is SNEGSKA (reference sequence).

The V and J genes are TRBV27 and TRBJ1-2; maybe TRBD1 (6 bases). The germline CDR1 and CDR2 sequences are MNHEY and SMNVEV (reference sequence). V lost 4 bases and J 1 base, leaving 13 bases between the germline ends. This CDR3 region has 15 residues. CDR3 in amino acids: CASSSTGWGNYGYTF. The CDR3 region has the DNA TGTGCCAGCAGTTCTACAGGGTGGGGTAACTATGGCTACACCTTC.

There are a few counts of this clonotype. This chain links TRBV6-1 with TRBJ2-1; 13 bases line up with TRBD2. The CDR3 has 15 residues. Trimming at V came to 7 bases and at J to 6 bases, leaving 6 bases not matched to a gene. Looked up from germline, CDR1 is MNHNS and CDR2 is SASEGT. The CDR3 DNA follows: TGTGCCAGCACAAAAACTAGCGGGAGGGCCAATGAGCAGTTCTTC. It yields the protein CASTKTSGRANEQFF.

This clonotype was found a few times. The chain recombines TRBV25-1 with TRBJ1-2; 8 bases are shared with TRBD1. The length of the CDR3 is 16 residues. V shed 1 base, J shed 5 bases, and the junction held 9 bases outside the gene matches. Germline lookup yields CDR1 MGHDK and CDR2 SYGVNS. The CDR3 sequence: CASSEFLAGGHYGYTF. CDR3 nucleotide sequence: TGTGCCAGCAGTGAATTTTTGGCAGGGGGCCATTATGGCTACACCTTC.

This clonotype showed up many times. The junction departs from germline at one end; a sequencing error may be responsible. The chain links TRBV2 to TRBJ2-1; D is unresolved. The CDR3 extends over 14 amino acids. CDR1 and CDR2 from the germline V gene are SNHLY and FYNNEI. CDR3 residues: CASSPLSSYNEQFF. The CDR3 DNA sequence: TGTGCTAGCAGCCCCCTTAGCTCCTACAATGAGCAGTTCTTC.

The gene calls are TRBV3-1 and TRBJ2-5; TRBD2 aligns across 7 bases. Per the germline V gene, CDR1 is LGHDT and CDR2 is YNNKEL (reference sequence). The J segment lost 1 base and the V segment lost 0 bases, leaving 2 bases of the junction unmatched. This CDR3 is 15 amino acids long. CDR3 amino acids: CASSQDSGGQETQYF. For the CDR3, the DNA is TGTGCCAGCAGCCAAGATTCGGGGGGCCAAGAGACCCAGTACTTC.

As DNA, the CDR3 is TGCAGTGCCCTTACCGGTACTGGCGCAGATACGCAGTATTTT. Translating gives CSALTGTGADTQYF. J is TRBJ2-3 and V is TRBV20-1; D remains unclear. The ends were cut back, 6 bases at V and 4 bases at J, with 17 bases in the middle. CDR3 size: 14 residues. Germline V gene data show CDR1 as DFQATT and CDR2 as SNEGSKA (reference sequence).